This TCR beta chain was recovered during a study of OX40 agonist ivuxolimab in advanced cancers. Study context: In three patients, partial responses were observed, one with hepatocellular carcinoma and two with cutaneous melanoma. General observations from the study: Antigens targeted by the expanded peripheral T cells were not determined. Among T cells, CD8+ cells averaged more expanded clones than CD4+ cells. Among patients with partial responses at 0.1-3.0 mg/kg, clonal expansion was among the lowest.

Details on this clone: The antigen remains undetermined.

The CDR3 length is 15 residues. The V gene lost 1 base and the J gene lost 4 bases, with 13 bases spanning the gap. Looked up from germline, CDR1 is SGHTA and CDR2 is FQGTGA. Produced via immunoSEQ multiplex PCR; TCRdb's table is partial and in-frame only. The sample records 55,000 to 75,000 clones, approximately 90% being singletons. Here the sequenced sample was CD4+ or CD8+ T cells sorted from blood, taken in a trial of the OX40 agonist ivuxolimab. The chain couples TRBV7-3 to TRBJ1-1; D perhaps matches TRBD1 (5 bases). The TCR originated in an adult with an advanced solid tumor such as melanoma, head and neck, liver or kidney cancer. The CDR3 is CASSLIGGGITEAFF. CDR3 DNA sequence: TGTGCCAGCAGCTTAATCGGGGGTGGGATCACTGAAGCTTTCTTT.